The source of this T cell receptor (beta chain) is a study of blood T cell repertoires in COVID-19. The CDR3 loop spans 15 amino acids. The germline CDR1 and CDR2 sequences are MDHEN and SYDVKM. Trimming took 8 bases from V and 2 from J; bases not matched to a gene: 5. Per the authors' pipeline: Estimation of nucleated cell counts relied on the amplification of reference gene primers. Sequencing used immunoSEQ multiplex PCR; TCRdb keeps in-frame clones, though not all of them. The DNA was the basis for D and trimming; V, J and clone size are from that table. The sample holds 160,000 or so clones; approximately 83% are singletons and the top ten take about 1.5%.

The material sequenced was peripheral blood. The clonotype originates from a human donor in a cohort sampled during active COVID-19. The chain is built from TRBV28 and TRBJ2-7; 14 positions match TRBD2. The CDR3 is CASGLAGGPAYEQYF. CDR3 nucleotides: TGTGCCAGCGGACTAGCGGGAGGACCAGCCTACGAGCAGTACTTC.